This T cell receptor (beta chain) is from a study of post-analysis software for immune sequencing data. Looking at the study overall: Relapsing-remitting, secondary progressive and progressive-relapsing forms made up the multiple sclerosis disease courses. Study-wide results and limits: For normalized Chao1 diversity, multiple sclerosis patients scored significantly lower than controls did. Included in a set of roughly five TRBV segments more frequent in patients than controls were TRBV5-6, TRBV5-1 and TRBV20-1. Same-batch samples co-clustered strongly by F measure.

Comment on this clonotype: Its matching antigen is unknown.

TCR beta cDNA libraries included unique molecular identifiers. T cells numbering about 0.95 to 10 million yielded approximately 500,000 cDNA molecules. TCRdb re-analysed the PCR reads in MiXCR, keeping a single row per CDR3 protein. The profile shows under 900,000 distinct CDR3 sequences, about 53% of them singletons. The CDR3 consists of 17 residues. Germline V lookup: CDR1 SGHRS, CDR2 YFSETQ. Trimming took 0 bases from V and 4 from J; bases not matched to a gene: 8. The V and J genes are TRBV5-1 and TRBJ2-5; 11 bases line up with TRBD1. This receptor was taken from a girl between 10 and 17 years old with multiple sclerosis. Sequenced input: blood. CDR3 amino acids: CASSLDPGTGGTETQYF. The DNA for the CDR3 is TGCGCCAGCAGCTTGGATCCCGGGACAGGGGGGACAGAGACCCAGTACTTC.